This entry features one T cell receptor beta chain sequence. V lost 2 bases and J 2 bases, leaving 11 bases between the germline ends. The V gene's germline CDR1 is DFQATT and CDR2 SNEGSKA (reference sequence). CDR3 size: 14 residues. Reverse transcription of roughly 0.5 to 1 ug RNA was performed with random hexamers. TCRdb reprocessed the immunoSEQ multiplex PCR reads via MiXCR and lists one record per CDR3 protein. Among roughly 200,000 distinct CDR3 sequences listed, over 90% were seen once. Patients with Susac syndrome fulfilled recently defined diagnostic criteria for definite or probable disease. This sample was included in a study of CD8 T cells in Susac syndrome. The wider study: Active disease was present in six of the sequenced Susac syndrome patients, and remission in fewer than 10.

The TCR sequence derives from a human donor with Susac syndrome. Sequencing was carried out using CD4+ T cells from PBMCs. The chain combines TRBV20-1 with TRBJ2-3; a possible D gene is TRBD2 (5 bases). CDR3: CSARTIGVTDTQYF. CDR3 bases: TGCAGTGCTAGAACCATCGGGGTCACAGATACGCAGTATTTT.